One sample yielded the 17 T cell receptor beta chains listed below, sequenced in a study of beta chain features in type 1 diabetes. Study outcomes and limitations: For Type 1 diabetes patients, all four CD4+ subsets carried TCRB CDR3s that were moderately but significantly shorter.

Antigen specificity for these receptors is unknown. Every isolated RNA sample was fully reverse transcribed, so sequencing captured expressed TCRB transcripts. Using immunoSEQ multiplex PCR, the repertoire was profiled, and TCRdb retains in-frame clones only, with some absent. The repertoire holds about 44,000 clones, with 66% as singletons. Source material: Tregs from blood. These receptors were obtained from a woman under 30 with type 1 diabetes.

This clone has more than one count but fewer than ten. The chain recombines TRBV5-1 with TRBJ2-7; D is perhaps TRBD2 (6 bases). V was clipped by 2 bases and J by 5 bases, with 20 bases between them. Germline CDR1 and CDR2: SGHRS and YFSETQ. The CDR3 length is 16 residues. The CDR3 reads CASSFGGRDAFDEQYF. The CDR3 nucleotides read TGCGCCAGCAGCTTTGGTGGGCGGGACGCGTTCGACGAGCAGTACTTC. Using reference TRBV5-1 and TRBJ2-7 for the parts outside the CDR3, the full variable domain is KAGVTQTPRYLIKTRGQQVTLSCSPISGHRSVSWYQQTPGQGLQFLFEYFSETQRNKGNFPGRFSGRQFSNSRSEMNVSTLELGDSALYLCASSFGGRDAFDEQYFGPGTRLTVT.

The chain uses TRBV6-6 and TRBJ2-5; 10 bases map to TRBD2. Matching the DNA end better, TRBJ2-7 makes the J call doubtful. The CDR3 length is 15 residues. Germline-derived CDR1 and CDR2 are MNHNY and SVGAGI (reference sequence). The CDR3 spells CASSYSASGSYEQYF. In DNA, the CDR3 is TGTGCCAGCAGTTACTCGGCTAGCGGGAGCTACGAGCAGTACTTC.

The genes are TRBV27 and TRBJ2-7; 7 bases line up with TRBD2. Germline trimming cut 0 bases from V and 2 bases from J; bases unmatched to any gene: 4. The length of the CDR3 is 15 residues. The germline V gene encodes CDR1 MNHEY and CDR2 SMNVEV (reference sequence). CDR3 protein: CASSLSGGVTYEQYF. CDR3 nucleotide sequence: TGTGCCAGCAGTTTATCTGGGGGGGTGACCTACGAGCAGTACTTC.

The chain uses TRBV25-1 and TRBJ2-1, with D unresolved. Trimming left V 3 bases short and J 0 bases short, with 6 bases between. Germline values: CDR1 MGHDK, CDR2 SYGVNS. The CDR3 has 14 residues. The CDR3 region is CASSDRYSYNEQFF. In DNA form, the CDR3 reads TGTGCCAGCAGTGACAGATACTCCTACAATGAGCAGTTCTTC.

This clone was counted only a few times. The chain is built from TRBV18 and TRBJ2-7; D perhaps matches TRBD1 (6 bases). V lost 6 bases, J lost 3 bases, and 12 bases lay in between. This CDR3 has 13 residues. Germline V gives CDR1 KGHSH, CDR2 LQKENI. CDR3: CASSPGTSYEQYF. CDR3 nucleotides: TGTGCCAGCTCCCCCGGGACAAGCTACGAGCAGTACTTC.

The chain is built from TRBV7-9 and TRBJ2-3; a weak D match, TRBD1 (6 bases). Germline CDR1 is SEHNR and CDR2 is FQNEAQ (reference sequence). V gave up 6 bases and J gave up 6 bases, with 22 bases separating them. CDR3 length equals 16 residues. DNA of the CDR3: TGTGCCAGCAGGGTGGCATGGGGACACTCGGGGGATACGCAGTATTTT. Its translation: CASRVAWGHSGDTQYF.

The J gene is TRBJ2-1, the V gene TRBV19; TRBD2 is a possible D gene (6 bases). Trimming removed 4 bases at V and 9 bases at J, with 19 bases between. The germline CDR1 and CDR2 sequences are LNHDA and SQIVND (reference sequence). The CDR3 covers 15 residues. CDR3 in amino acids: CASSRRSDRAGEQFF. The CDR3 nucleotides read TGTGCCAGTAGTAGGAGGTCGGACCGAGCGGGTGAGCAGTTCTTC.

The chain recombines TRBV7-2 with TRBJ2-1, with D unclear. Deletions cut 5 bases from V and 0 bases from J, with 8 bases between. Germline assignment: CDR1 SGHTA and CDR2 FQGNSA. This CDR3 spans 14 amino acids. The CDR3 loop reads CASSTSSSYNEQFF. CDR3 coding DNA: TGTGCCAGCAGCACCTCTAGCTCCTACAATGAGCAGTTCTTC.

This sequence joins TRBV4-3 and TRBJ2-3; perhaps TRBD2 as D (5 bases). The germline V and J ends were trimmed by 0 bases and 5 bases, with 15 bases remaining between them. The CDR3 contains 16 residues. Per the germline V gene, CDR1 is LGHNA and CDR2 is YSLEER. CDR3: CASSQERWERRDTQYF. CDR3 sequence (DNA): TGCGCCAGCAGCCAAGAGCGGTGGGAGCGGAGAGATACGCAGTATTTT.

The chain joins TRBV7-2 to TRBJ2-7; 9 bases are a match to TRBD2. The CDR3 has 17 amino acids. Trimming took 6 bases from V and 0 from J; bases not matched to a gene: 12. The germline gives CDR1 SGHTA, CDR2 FQGNSA. CDR3 in amino acids: CASSYPPLAGSSYEQYF. CDR3 nucleotides: TGTGCCAGCAGTTACCCTCCTCTAGCGGGGAGCTCCTACGAGCAGTACTTC.

The table lists this clone with a few counts. The chain joins TRBV30 to TRBJ2-3, with a possible D match to TRBD1 (6 bases). Between the trimmed V and J ends, which lost 4 bases and 3 bases, there was a span of 14 bases. Germline CDR1 is GTSNPN and CDR2 is SVGIG (reference sequence). CDR3 size: 14 residues. The CDR3 DNA sequence: TGTGCCTGGAACCCTGGGGGCTTAACAGATACGCAGTATTTT. Protein sequence: CAWNPGGLTDTQYF.

This chain links TRBV18 with TRBJ2-7; TRBD2 matches at 10 bases. The CDR3 has 15 residues. Germline V gives CDR1 KGHSH, CDR2 LQKENI. Trimming took 3 bases from V and 6 from J; bases not matched to a gene: 8. CDR3 coding DNA: TGTGCCAGCTCACCCAGAGCGGGAGGGCCGAGCGAGCAGTACTTC. Translation gives CASSPRAGGPSEQYF.

The chain links TRBV14 to TRBJ2-7; 7 positions agree with TRBD1. Germline CDR1 SGHDN, CDR2 FVKESK. The CDR3 runs to 15 residues. The V and J ends lost 4 bases and 3 bases, in that order; junction bases with no gene match: 9. This CDR3 reads CASSRLTGNRYEQYF. The DNA of the CDR3 is TGTGCCAGCAGCCGCCTGACAGGGAATCGCTACGAGCAGTACTTC.

For the CDR3, the DNA is TGTGCCAGCAGCCCCCGACAGTACACCGGGGAGCTGTTTTTT. This codes for CASSPRQYTGELFF. The V and J genes are TRBV11-2 and TRBJ2-2; weak D call: TRBD1 (5 bases). V lost 5 bases, J lost 3 bases, and 10 bases lay in between. Germline V gene lookup returns CDR1 SGHAT and CDR2 FQNNGV. This CDR3 is built from 14 residues.

The chain joins TRBV7-2 to TRBJ2-7, with D possibly matching TRBD1 (6 bases). CDR1 and CDR2 from the germline V gene are SGHTA and FQGNSA. Trimming shortened V by 3 bases and J by 0 bases, and 12 bases separated the two germline ends. This CDR3 is 15 amino acids long. CDR3 coding DNA: TGTGCCAGCAGCTTGGGGACAACCCTCTCCTACGAGCAGTACTTC. The encoded protein is CASSLGTTLSYEQYF.

The chain has TRBV11-1 and TRBJ2-1; D not resolved. The germline V and J ends were trimmed by 1 base and 7 bases, with 5 bases remaining between them. The germline gives CDR1 SGHAT, CDR2 FQDESV (reference sequence). The CDR3 totals 12 residues. CDR3 bases: TGTGCCAGCAGCTTAGGTAGTAATGAGCAGTTCTTC. As protein: CASSLGSNEQFF.

This chain joins TRBV19 and TRBJ2-7, with no clear D. V was trimmed by 7 bases and J by 2 bases, leaving 9 bases between them. The CDR3 is 12 amino acids. Per the germline V gene, CDR1 is LNHDA and CDR2 is SQIVND (reference sequence). CDR3: CASMGATYEQYF. In DNA form, the CDR3 reads TGTGCCAGTATGGGCGCAACCTACGAGCAGTACTTC. Supplemented by reference TRBV19 and TRBJ2-7, the full variable domain reads DGGITQSPKYLFRKEGQNVTLSCEQNLNHDAMYWYRQDPGQGLRLIYYSQIVNDFQKGDIAEGYSVSREKKESFPLTVTSAQKNPTAFYLCASMGATYEQYFGPGTRLTVT.